This T cell receptor beta chain was obtained from a study of blood T cell repertoires in COVID-19. Whole-study context: Donors in the United States, Italy and Spain gave samples during acute or convalescent COVID-19. Sources were T cells, B-cell-depleted T cells, or PBMCs; the material itself was cDNA or gDNA.

In the authors' methods: Amplification from reference gene primers served as the basis for estimated nucleated cell counts. Sequencing was performed with immunoSEQ multiplex PCR; in TCRdb, only in-frame clones are kept and a portion is missing. For V, J and clone size, that table is used; D and trimming come from the DNA. There are tens of thousands of clones in the sample; roughly nine tenths occur only once, and 15% to 20% lies in the top ten. The CDR3 runs to 12 residues. V dropped 8 bases and J dropped 0 bases, with 10 bases sitting between them. From germline, CDR1 is SQVTM and CDR2 ANQGSEA. J is TRBJ1-1 and V is TRBV29-1; D gene unclear. The clonotype originates from a human donor with active COVID-19. The donor label of this sample is uncertain. The sequenced material came from peripheral blood. The CDR3 spells CSTRRVNTEAFF. Written as DNA, the CDR3 is TGCAGCACCCGACGGGTGAACACTGAAGCTTTCTTT.